This entry lists 21 T cell receptor beta chains sequenced from one sample in a study of blood T cell repertoires in COVID-19. Generated by immunoSEQ multiplex PCR, the TCRdb table keeps only in-frame clones and is missing some. The table lists around 700,000 clones, around 89% of them singletons, with approximately 0.3% in the top ten. The source material was peripheral blood. These receptor sequences come from a woman under 30 with acute or convalescent COVID-19.

V is TRBV12-5 and J is TRBJ2-3; D is unclear. Trimming left V 1 base short and J 3 bases short, with 8 bases between. The CDR3 length is 14 residues. Germline lookup yields CDR1 LGHNT and CDR2 FRNRAP. CDR3: CASGLGQPTDTQYF. The CDR3 DNA sequence: TGTGCTAGTGGTTTGGGACAACCGACAGATACGCAGTATTTT.

J is TRBJ2-1 and V is TRBV4-1, with TRBD2 matching 11 bases. CDR3 length: 14 amino acids. The germline V gene encodes CDR1 MGHRA and CDR2 YSYEKL. V was clipped by 6 bases and J by 3 bases; unmatched bases: 1. CDR3 residues: CASRGLAGYNEQFF. In DNA form, the CDR3 reads TGCGCCAGCAGAGGACTAGCGGGCTACAATGAGCAGTTCTTC.

This chain uses TRBV5-1 with TRBJ1-3, with D possibly TRBD1 on 5 matching bases. V lost 1 base and J lost 0, with 11 bases in between. Germline CDR1 reads SGHRS; CDR2 reads YFSETQ. The CDR3 runs to 16 residues. DNA for the CDR3: TGCGCCAGCAGCTTGTTACCCACAGGCTCTGGAAACACCATATATTTT. This codes for CASSLLPTGSGNTIYF.

Only a few counts were recorded for this clone. This chain's CDR3 is CATSDALAGGGNEQFF. The CDR3, as DNA: TGTGCCACCAGTGACGCGCTAGCGGGGGGCGGGAATGAGCAGTTCTTC. This chain joins TRBV24-1 and TRBJ2-1, with TRBD2 matching 11 bases. Germline trimming cut 4 bases from V and 7 bases from J; bases unmatched to any gene: 8. This CDR3 has 16 amino acids. Germline V gives CDR1 KGHDR, CDR2 SFDVKD.

The CDR3 region is CASSFQSSGANVLTF. The CDR3 nucleotides are TGTGCCAGCAGCTTTCAGTCCTCTGGGGCCAACGTCCTGACTTTC. The chain has TRBV7-2 and TRBJ2-6; D remains ambiguous. The CDR3 covers 15 residues. V was cut by 3 bases and J by 0 bases, with 6 bases left in between. CDR1 SGHTA and CDR2 FQGNSA come from the germline V gene.

The chain links TRBV4-1 to TRBJ1-3, with TRBD1 identical over 7 bases. J gave up 2 bases and V 1 base, and 11 bases lay outside the gene matches. Germline CDR1 MGHRA, CDR2 YSYEKL. The CDR3 has 18 amino acids. CDR3 nucleotide sequence: TGCGCCAGCAGCCAAGTTACCCACTACGACAGGGCTGGAAACACCATATATTTT. Amino acids: CASSQVTHYDRAGNTIYF.

The V and J genes are TRBV6-5 and TRBJ1-3; perhaps TRBD1 as D (6 bases). V lost 7 bases and J 9 bases, leaving 22 bases between the germline ends. The CDR3 is made up of 15 amino acids. The germline CDR1 and CDR2 sequences are MNHEY and SVGAGI. The CDR3, as DNA: TGTGCCAGCATTTCGGACAGTAATGCACGGGGCACCATATATTTT. Translating it yields CASISDSNARGTIYF.

The genes are TRBV30 and TRBJ2-3; 15 nucleotides agree with TRBD2. The CDR3 covers 16 residues. Trimming cost V 3 bases and J 2 bases; bases outside gene matches: 3. CDR1 is GTSNPN and CDR2 is SVGIG in the germline V gene (reference sequence). CDR3 region: CAWRGLAGGYTDTQYF. CDR3 DNA: TGTGCCTGGAGGGGACTAGCGGGGGGATACACAGATACGCAGTATTTT.

V usage is TRBV19 and J usage is TRBJ2-5; 8 nucleotides agree with TRBD1. Trimming took 7 bases from V and 2 from J; bases not matched to a gene: 6. CDR3 size: 14 residues. Germline values: CDR1 LNHDA, CDR2 SQIVND (reference sequence). The chain's CDR3 is CASTPGTGQETQYF. CDR3 nucleotide sequence: TGTGCCAGTACCCCCGGGACAGGACAAGAGACCCAGTACTTC.

This clone has only one observation. The chain has TRBV6-4 and TRBJ1-2; 10 bases map to TRBD1. The junction had 13 bases not matched to a gene; V was cut back by 5 bases and J by 7 bases. CDR3 size: 16 residues. From germline, CDR1 is MRHNA and CDR2 SNTAGT. The CDR3 reads CASSHTNSWDRGGYTF. The CDR3 bases are TGTGCCAGCAGTCACACCAATTCCTGGGACAGGGGTGGCTACACCTTC.

This clone was observed once. This chain uses TRBV7-9 with TRBJ2-7; D is ambiguous. Germline V gene sequence: CDR1 SEHNR, CDR2 FQNEAQ (reference sequence). There are 12 residues in the CDR3. The V end was cut by 3 bases, the J end by 5 bases, with 8 bases between. This chain's CDR3 is CASSFSTNEQYF. DNA for the CDR3: TGTGCCAGCAGCTTTTCCACAAACGAGCAGTACTTC.

This chain links TRBV18 with TRBJ1-1; the D gene is possibly TRBD1 (5 bases). V dropped 1 base and J dropped 1 base, with 10 bases sitting between them. This CDR3 spans 15 amino acids. From germline, CDR1 is KGHSH and CDR2 LQKENI. As DNA, the CDR3 is TGTGCCAGCTCACCACAGGGGCACTCGAACACTGAAGCTTTCTTT. Translated, it gives CASSPQGHSNTEAFF.

The chain uses TRBV7-2 and TRBJ1-5, with a tentative D call TRBD1 (5 bases). Germline CDR1 is SGHTA and CDR2 is FQGNSA. The V end lost 1 base, the J end lost 9 bases, and 19 bases lay between the germline ends. The CDR3 extends over 16 amino acids. The CDR3 region is CASSLEASGGGWPQHF. The CDR3 DNA reads TGTGCCAGCAGCTTAGAAGCGTCCGGGGGGGGTTGGCCCCAGCATTTT.

This chain uses TRBV30 with TRBJ1-2; 12 bases match TRBD1. The V gene end was trimmed by 1 base and the J gene end by 8 bases; junction bases not matched to a gene: 8. The CDR3 is 15 amino acids. The germline V gene encodes CDR1 GTSNPN and CDR2 SVGIG (reference sequence). As DNA, the CDR3 is TGTGCCTGGAGTGGAGGGGGACAGGGGGCTGGGGGCTACACCTTC. Protein product: CAWSGGGQGAGGYTF.

This clone has just one count. J is TRBJ2-2 and V is TRBV30; D possibly corresponds to TRBD1 (5 bases). Looked up from germline, CDR1 is GTSNPN and CDR2 is SVGIG (reference sequence). The CDR3 contains 13 residues. The CDR3 reads CAFPRAGTGELFF. CDR3 nucleotide sequence: TGTGCTTTCCCCAGGGCAGGCACCGGGGAGCTGTTTTTT.

V is TRBV15 and J is TRBJ2-7; TRBD1 might be the D (5 bases). Trimming removed 1 base at V and 0 bases at J, with 13 bases between. This CDR3 comprises 16 residues. CDR1 is LNHNV, CDR2 YYDKDF, per germline (reference sequence). CDR3 region: CATSRGWQGASYEQYF. CDR3 in DNA: TGTGCCACCAGCAGAGGTTGGCAGGGCGCCTCCTACGAGCAGTACTTC.

The chain uses TRBV15 and TRBJ2-1; D perhaps matches TRBD1 (5 bases). Trimming shortened V by 6 bases and J by 9 bases, and 9 bases separated the two germline ends. Germline lookup yields CDR1 LNHNV and CDR2 YYDKDF (reference sequence). There are 11 residues in the CDR3. CDR3 in amino acids: CATRTASEQFF. CDR3 nucleotides: TGTGCCACCAGGACAGCAAGTGAGCAGTTCTTC.

The rearrangement uses TRBV3-1 (or the pseudogene TRBV3-2) and TRBJ2-2; D may be TRBD2 (6 bases). This CDR3 comprises 15 residues. V shed 4 bases and J shed 4 bases, with 13 bases lying between them. The V gene's germline CDR1 is LGHDT and CDR2 YNNKEL (reference sequence). CDR3 protein: CASSRDFGFTGELFF. CDR3 DNA: TGTGCCAGCAGCCGGGACTTTGGGTTCACCGGGGAGCTGTTTTTT.

CDR3 nucleotide sequence: TGTGCCAGACCGCGAGGACACCATAATTCACCCCTCCACTTT. The encoded protein is CARPRGHHNSPLHF. The chain recombines TRBV5-4 with TRBJ1-6, with a weak D call TRBD1 (5 bases). Trimming took off 8 bases at V and 5 bases at J, with 14 bases between the two ends. Germline V gene sequence: CDR1 SGHNT, CDR2 YYREEE (reference sequence). This CDR3 contains 14 residues.

The CDR3 sequence is CASSSGVQAFF. CDR3 nucleotides: TGTGCCAGCAGTTCCGGGGTCCAGGCTTTCTTT. The gene calls are TRBV27 and TRBJ1-1; no firm D call. Trimming pared 4 bases from V and 11 bases from J, leaving 11 bases between. The length of the CDR3 is 11 residues. Germline CDR1 MNHEY, CDR2 SMNVEV (reference sequence).

V is TRBV19 and J is TRBJ1-1; D unclear. This CDR3 is built from 12 residues. Trimming removed 6 bases at V and 10 bases at J, with 15 bases between. The germline gives CDR1 LNHDA, CDR2 SQIVND (reference sequence). This CDR3 reads CASSSGRRRAFF. CDR3 DNA: TGTGCCAGTAGCTCCGGGAGGCGACGAGCTTTCTTT. The whole variable domain, filled in from reference TRBV19 and TRBJ1-1, reads DGGITQSPKYLFRKEGQNVTLSCEQNLNHDAMYWYRQDPGQGLRLIYYSQIVNDFQKGDIAEGYSVSREKKESFPLTVTSAQKNPTAFYLCASSSGRRRAFFGQGTRLTVV.